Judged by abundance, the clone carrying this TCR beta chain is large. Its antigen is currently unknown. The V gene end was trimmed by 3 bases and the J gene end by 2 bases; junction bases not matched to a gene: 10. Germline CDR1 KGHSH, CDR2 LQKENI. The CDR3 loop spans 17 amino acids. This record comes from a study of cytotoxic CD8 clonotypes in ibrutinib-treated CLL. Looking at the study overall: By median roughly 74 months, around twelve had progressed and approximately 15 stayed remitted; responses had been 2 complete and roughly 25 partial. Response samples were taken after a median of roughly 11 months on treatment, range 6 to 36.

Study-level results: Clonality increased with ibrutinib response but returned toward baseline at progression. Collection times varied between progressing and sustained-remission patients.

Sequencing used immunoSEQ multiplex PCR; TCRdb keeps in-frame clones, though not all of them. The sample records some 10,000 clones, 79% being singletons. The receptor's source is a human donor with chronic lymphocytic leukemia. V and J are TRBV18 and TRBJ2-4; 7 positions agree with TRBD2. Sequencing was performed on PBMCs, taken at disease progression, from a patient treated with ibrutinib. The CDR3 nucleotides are TGTGCCAGCTCACCCTCCGGGGGGTTAGACCCCAAAAACATTCAGTACTTC. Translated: CASSPSGGLDPKNIQYF.